This T cell receptor (beta chain) was documented in a study of blood T cell repertoires in COVID-19. About the research overall: Both acute and convalescent COVID-19 samples were obtained from the United States, Italy and Spain.

As processed by the authors: Estimation of nucleated cell counts relied on the amplification of reference gene primers. Here immunoSEQ multiplex PCR was the method, and the copy in TCRdb shows in-frame clones only, minus some. D and trimming were read from the DNA, whereas the V and J calls and clone size are those reported in that table. The data contain tens of thousands of clones, 80% of them singletons. The germline CDR1 and CDR2 sequences are SNHLY and FYNNEI. Between the trimmed V and J ends, which lost 4 bases and 4 bases, there was a span of 14 bases. This CDR3 is built from 14 residues. The clonotype was recovered from a woman between 65 and 79 years old with acute or convalescent COVID-19. V usage is TRBV2 and J usage is TRBJ2-7; the D gene is possibly TRBD2 (6 bases). Sample: peripheral blood. As DNA, the CDR3 is TGTGCCAGCAGTGTGCGGGACGTAACATACGAGCAGTACTTC. Encoded protein: CASSVRDVTYEQYF.